What follows are 22 T cell receptor beta chains derived from one specimen sequenced in a study of radiation and T cells in renal cell carcinoma. Stated time point: baseline pretreatment blood. Noted treatment: 15 Gy SBRT to primary tumor, nephrectomy 4 weeks later. Measured with immunoSEQ multiplex PCR; TCRdb has only the in-frame clones, and not every one. This repertoire shows about 59,000 clones, 60% to 85% found once; its top ten account for 7.3%. Source: blood, taken from a patient whose treatment included radiotherapy and nephrectomy. Every receptor here comes from a man aged 60 to 75 with renal cell carcinoma.

This clone was detected many times. This rearrangement joins TRBV27 to TRBJ2-7; 9 bases map to TRBD1. From germline, CDR1 is MNHEY and CDR2 SMNVEV (reference sequence). There are 14 residues in the CDR3. With 5 bases clipped from V and 2 bases from J, the junction kept 4 bases outside the gene matches. CDR3 sequence: CASSIRQGAYEQYF. CDR3 sequence (DNA): TGTGCCAGCAGTATCCGACAGGGGGCCTACGAGCAGTACTTC.

A few counts support this clone. V is TRBV7-2 and J is TRBJ1-1; D call uncertain. This CDR3 has 12 residues. The germline V gene has CDR1 SGHTA and CDR2 FQGNSA. V dropped 3 bases and J dropped 8 bases, with 10 bases sitting between them. The CDR3 reads CASSFFRNEAFF. CDR3 DNA sequence: TGTGCCAGCAGCTTCTTTAGGAACGAAGCTTTCTTT.

This clone was counted only a few times. V is TRBV4-3 and J is TRBJ1-5, with D possibly TRBD1 on 6 matching bases. There are 16 residues in the CDR3. Germline loops: CDR1 LGHNA, CDR2 YSLEER. The germline V and J ends were trimmed by 0 bases and 7 bases, with 16 bases remaining between them. The chain's CDR3 is CASSQDLIGGRQPQHF. The CDR3 nucleotides are TGCGCCAGCAGCCAAGATCTTATCGGGGGCCGGCAGCCCCAGCATTTT.

The rearrangement joins TRBV18 to TRBJ2-5, with 7 bases matching TRBD2. The CDR3 totals 13 residues. CDR1 KGHSH and CDR2 LQKENI come from the germline V gene. V gave up 4 bases and J gave up 2 bases; unmatched junction bases: 1. The CDR3 loop reads CASSLGLQETQYF. CDR3 coding DNA: TGTGCCAGCTCACTGGGACTACAAGAGACCCAGTACTTC.

The genes are TRBV10-1 and TRBJ2-5, with 7 nucleotides matching TRBD2. With V trimmed by 5 bases and J by 11 bases, 14 bases remained unmatched. Germline CDR1 is WNHNN and CDR2 is SYGVQD (reference sequence). The CDR3 contains 14 residues. The CDR3 nucleotides are TGCGCCAGCAGTCCCGGACCCTCTAGCGGAGAGCAGTACTTC. Its translation is CASSPGPSSGEQYF.

This clone was seen once. The chain employs TRBV6-5 and TRBJ1-6; 9 positions match TRBD1. The J segment lost 12 bases and the V segment lost 5 bases, leaving 8 bases of the junction unmatched. Germline lookup yields CDR1 MNHEY and CDR2 SVGAGI. The CDR3 spans 14 residues. In DNA, the CDR3 is TGTGCCAGCAGTCCGGGACAGGGTCTGAGACCCCTCCACTTT. Encoded protein: CASSPGQGLRPLHF.

This chain links TRBV11-1 with TRBJ2-1; 7 bases line up with TRBD1. CDR3 length equals 13 residues. CDR1 is SGHAT and CDR2 is FQDESV in the germline V gene (reference sequence). J gave up 6 bases and V 1 base, and 0 bases lay outside the gene matches. The CDR3 DNA sequence: TGTGCCAGCAGCTTAGGACAGGGCAATGAGCAGTTCTTC. This sequence encodes CASSLGQGNEQFF.

As for this clone: This CDR3 is also generated by other DNA sequences in the sample. V and J are TRBV6-5 and TRBJ1-1, with D possibly being TRBD1 (5 bases). The germline CDR1 and CDR2 sequences are MNHEY and SVGAGI. CDR3 length equals 14 residues. Between the trimmed V and J ends, which lost 2 bases and 2 bases, there was a span of 9 bases. In DNA, the CDR3 is TGTGCCAGCAGTTACGGGGGACCTAACACTGAAGCTTTCTTT. Translation gives CASSYGGPNTEAFF.

This rearrangement joins TRBV14 to TRBJ1-2, with D uncertain. Per germline, CDR1 SGHDN and CDR2 FVKESK. V was cut by 4 bases and J by 4 bases, with 16 bases left in between. CDR3 length: 15 amino acids. The CDR3 here is CASSPNTDPVYGYTF. CDR3 nucleotides: TGTGCCAGCAGCCCAAACACGGACCCCGTCTATGGCTACACCTTC.

This sequence joins TRBV5-5 and TRBJ2-7; maybe TRBD1 (6 bases). The CDR3 has 14 amino acids. Germline CDR1 is SGHKS and CDR2 is YYEKEE (reference sequence). The V and J ends lost 4 bases and 3 bases respectively, with 14 bases between them. Here the CDR3 reads CASSPSTGLYEQYV. The CDR3 DNA sequence: TGTGCCAGCAGCCCTTCGACAGGACTCTACGAGCAGTACGTC.

This clone was seen just once. The gene calls are TRBV6-5 and TRBJ2-3; TRBD1 matches at 9 bases. The V and J ends lost 4 bases and 0 bases, in that order; junction bases with no gene match: 5. The CDR3 is made up of 16 amino acids. Germline V gene data show CDR1 as MNHEY and CDR2 as SVGAGI. CDR3: CASSWTGATSTDTQYF. The CDR3 nucleotides are TGTGCCAGCAGTTGGACAGGGGCGACTAGCACAGATACGCAGTATTTT.

The chain carries TRBV7-9 and TRBJ2-2, with TRBD1 matching 7 bases. Germline loops: CDR1 SEHNR, CDR2 FQNEAQ (reference sequence). V was clipped by 5 bases and J by 1 base; unmatched bases: 4. The CDR3 sequence is 15 residues long. CDR3 nucleotide sequence: TGTGCCAGCAGCAGCCGACAGGGGAACACCGGGGAGCTGTTTTTT. Protein sequence: CASSSRQGNTGELFF.

This clone appeared a few times. The rearrangement uses TRBV25-1 and TRBJ2-1; 7 positions match TRBD2. V dropped 4 bases and J dropped 2; count of bases not matched to a gene: 5. The CDR3 sequence is 15 residues long. Germline V lookup: CDR1 MGHDK, CDR2 SYGVNS. CDR3 DNA: TGTGCCAGCAGTGGGCTAGCGGAGACCTACAATGAGCAGTTCTTC. Translated: CASSGLAETYNEQFF. Complete variable domain (other parts from reference TRBV25-1 and TRBJ2-1): EADIYQTPRYLVIGTGKKITLECSQTMGHDKMYWYQQDPGMELHLIHYSYGVNSTEKGDLSSESTVSRIRTEHFPLTLESARPSHTSQYLCASSGLAETYNEQFFGPGTRLTVL.

V usage is TRBV10-3 and J usage is TRBJ1-6; 7 bases line up with TRBD1. Germline CDR1 and CDR2: ENHRY and SYGVKD. The ends lost 3 bases at V and 10 bases at J; junction bases unmatched: 6. The CDR3 spans 14 residues. In DNA form, the CDR3 reads TGTGCCATCAGTGAAGACAGGGTGAGGTCACCCCTCCACTTT. Its protein is CAISEDRVRSPLHF.

The gene calls are TRBV9 and TRBJ1-5, with D maybe TRBD1 (6 bases). The CDR3 runs to 15 residues. V lost 0 bases to trimming and J lost 3 bases, with 10 bases between them. Germline V gene data show CDR1 as SGDLS and CDR2 as YYNGEE. This chain's CDR3 is CASSVGDNPNQPQHF. In DNA form, the CDR3 reads TGTGCCAGCAGCGTAGGGGACAATCCCAATCAGCCCCAGCATTTT.

Here the CDR3 reads CASSITAGRSSGNTIYF. The DNA of the CDR3 is TGTGCCAGTAGTATAACGGCAGGGAGGAGCTCTGGAAACACCATATATTTT. The J gene is TRBJ1-3, the V gene TRBV19; tentative D call: TRBD1 (5 bases). CDR1 and CDR2 (germline): LNHDA, SQIVND (reference sequence). The CDR3 has 17 amino acids. Trimming stripped 2 bases from V and 0 bases from J, with 14 bases between.

This sequence joins TRBV7-6 and TRBJ2-5; TRBD1 matches at 8 bases. The J call could be wrong; TRBJ2-7 is a better fit for the DNA end. The CDR3 consists of 14 residues. Germline V gene lookup returns CDR1 SGHVS and CDR2 FNYEAQ. CDR3: CASSPGTGRYEQYF. CDR3 bases: TGTGCCAGCAGCCCCGGGACAGGACGCTACGAGCAGTACTTC.

CDR3 loop: CASSIGRANIQYF. CDR3 nucleotide sequence: TGTGCCAGTAGTATAGGCAGGGCAAACATTCAGTACTTC. The chain recombines TRBV19 with TRBJ2-4, with D possibly matching TRBD1 (5 bases). Trimming cost V 1 base and J 6 bases, with 7 bases left between them. CDR1 and CDR2 (germline): LNHDA, SQIVND (reference sequence). This CDR3 region has 13 residues.

V and J are TRBV9 and TRBJ2-3; TRBD2 agrees at 9 bases. The germline gives CDR1 SGDLS, CDR2 YYNGEE. V shed 4 bases and J 7 bases; nucleotides not matched to a gene: 13. The CDR3 has 16 residues. The CDR3 coding sequence is TGTGCCAGCAGCCTCCCCCTGGCGGGGGGGCGGAATACGCAGTATTTT. Its translation is CASSLPLAGGRNTQYF.

V and J are TRBV4-1 and TRBJ2-3; TRBD2 agrees at 7 bases. V shed 0 bases, J shed 5 bases, and the junction held 11 bases outside the gene matches. The CDR3 consists of 17 residues. CDR1 is MGHRA and CDR2 is YSYEKL in the germline V gene. The CDR3 loop is CASSQDRAGARGDTQYF. The CDR3 coding sequence is TGCGCCAGCAGCCAAGATCGGGCGGGAGCTCGCGGAGATACGCAGTATTTT.

This clone occurred once. The J gene is TRBJ2-1, the V gene TRBV28; 7 bases line up with TRBD2. CDR1 MDHEN and CDR2 SYDVKM come from the germline V gene. The length of the CDR3 is 16 residues. The V gene end was trimmed by 3 bases and the J gene end by 7 bases; junction bases not matched to a gene: 12. CDR3 residues: CASSLIGGNHGNEQFF. CDR3 DNA: TGTGCCAGCAGTTTGATCGGGGGGAATCATGGGAATGAGCAGTTCTTC.

The rearrangement links TRBV25-1 to TRBJ1-3; 9 bases fit TRBD1. V lost 3 bases to trimming and J lost 3 bases; unmatched junction nucleotides: 3. Germline CDR1 and CDR2: MGHDK and SYGVNS. The CDR3 totals 15 residues. The CDR3 spells CASSDLDRGGNTIYF. CDR3 nucleotide sequence: TGTGCCAGCAGTGATTTGGACAGGGGTGGAAACACCATATATTTT.